This T cell receptor (beta chain) was captured in a study of cytomegalovirus exposure and HLA in healthy donors. Notes on the study in general: Listed as cytomegalovirus-associated were about 160 TCR beta chains. Testing in vitro showed a few CMV-associated chains specific for CMV antigens.

The repertoire was sequenced with immunoSEQ multiplex PCR; TCRdb's copy has only in-frame clones and lacks some. The table shows 110,000 or so clones, with about 91% occurring only once. The donors were members of the roughly 130-subject validation cohort (separate from the approximately 670-subject first cohort). As to this clone: Its antigen is currently unknown. Other DNA sequences within the sample encode an identical CDR3.

Germline lookup yields CDR1 SGDLS and CDR2 YYNGEE. With 1 base removed from V and 0 bases from J, the gap between germline ends came to 3 bases. This CDR3 has 13 amino acids. Sequencing input: PBMCs. The chain couples TRBV9 to TRBJ2-3; D unresolved. The origin of this receptor is a man younger than 35 in good health and CMV-seronegative. Written as DNA, the CDR3 is TGTGCCAGCAGCGTAACTAGCACAGATACGCAGTATTTT. Translation: CASSVTSTDTQYF.